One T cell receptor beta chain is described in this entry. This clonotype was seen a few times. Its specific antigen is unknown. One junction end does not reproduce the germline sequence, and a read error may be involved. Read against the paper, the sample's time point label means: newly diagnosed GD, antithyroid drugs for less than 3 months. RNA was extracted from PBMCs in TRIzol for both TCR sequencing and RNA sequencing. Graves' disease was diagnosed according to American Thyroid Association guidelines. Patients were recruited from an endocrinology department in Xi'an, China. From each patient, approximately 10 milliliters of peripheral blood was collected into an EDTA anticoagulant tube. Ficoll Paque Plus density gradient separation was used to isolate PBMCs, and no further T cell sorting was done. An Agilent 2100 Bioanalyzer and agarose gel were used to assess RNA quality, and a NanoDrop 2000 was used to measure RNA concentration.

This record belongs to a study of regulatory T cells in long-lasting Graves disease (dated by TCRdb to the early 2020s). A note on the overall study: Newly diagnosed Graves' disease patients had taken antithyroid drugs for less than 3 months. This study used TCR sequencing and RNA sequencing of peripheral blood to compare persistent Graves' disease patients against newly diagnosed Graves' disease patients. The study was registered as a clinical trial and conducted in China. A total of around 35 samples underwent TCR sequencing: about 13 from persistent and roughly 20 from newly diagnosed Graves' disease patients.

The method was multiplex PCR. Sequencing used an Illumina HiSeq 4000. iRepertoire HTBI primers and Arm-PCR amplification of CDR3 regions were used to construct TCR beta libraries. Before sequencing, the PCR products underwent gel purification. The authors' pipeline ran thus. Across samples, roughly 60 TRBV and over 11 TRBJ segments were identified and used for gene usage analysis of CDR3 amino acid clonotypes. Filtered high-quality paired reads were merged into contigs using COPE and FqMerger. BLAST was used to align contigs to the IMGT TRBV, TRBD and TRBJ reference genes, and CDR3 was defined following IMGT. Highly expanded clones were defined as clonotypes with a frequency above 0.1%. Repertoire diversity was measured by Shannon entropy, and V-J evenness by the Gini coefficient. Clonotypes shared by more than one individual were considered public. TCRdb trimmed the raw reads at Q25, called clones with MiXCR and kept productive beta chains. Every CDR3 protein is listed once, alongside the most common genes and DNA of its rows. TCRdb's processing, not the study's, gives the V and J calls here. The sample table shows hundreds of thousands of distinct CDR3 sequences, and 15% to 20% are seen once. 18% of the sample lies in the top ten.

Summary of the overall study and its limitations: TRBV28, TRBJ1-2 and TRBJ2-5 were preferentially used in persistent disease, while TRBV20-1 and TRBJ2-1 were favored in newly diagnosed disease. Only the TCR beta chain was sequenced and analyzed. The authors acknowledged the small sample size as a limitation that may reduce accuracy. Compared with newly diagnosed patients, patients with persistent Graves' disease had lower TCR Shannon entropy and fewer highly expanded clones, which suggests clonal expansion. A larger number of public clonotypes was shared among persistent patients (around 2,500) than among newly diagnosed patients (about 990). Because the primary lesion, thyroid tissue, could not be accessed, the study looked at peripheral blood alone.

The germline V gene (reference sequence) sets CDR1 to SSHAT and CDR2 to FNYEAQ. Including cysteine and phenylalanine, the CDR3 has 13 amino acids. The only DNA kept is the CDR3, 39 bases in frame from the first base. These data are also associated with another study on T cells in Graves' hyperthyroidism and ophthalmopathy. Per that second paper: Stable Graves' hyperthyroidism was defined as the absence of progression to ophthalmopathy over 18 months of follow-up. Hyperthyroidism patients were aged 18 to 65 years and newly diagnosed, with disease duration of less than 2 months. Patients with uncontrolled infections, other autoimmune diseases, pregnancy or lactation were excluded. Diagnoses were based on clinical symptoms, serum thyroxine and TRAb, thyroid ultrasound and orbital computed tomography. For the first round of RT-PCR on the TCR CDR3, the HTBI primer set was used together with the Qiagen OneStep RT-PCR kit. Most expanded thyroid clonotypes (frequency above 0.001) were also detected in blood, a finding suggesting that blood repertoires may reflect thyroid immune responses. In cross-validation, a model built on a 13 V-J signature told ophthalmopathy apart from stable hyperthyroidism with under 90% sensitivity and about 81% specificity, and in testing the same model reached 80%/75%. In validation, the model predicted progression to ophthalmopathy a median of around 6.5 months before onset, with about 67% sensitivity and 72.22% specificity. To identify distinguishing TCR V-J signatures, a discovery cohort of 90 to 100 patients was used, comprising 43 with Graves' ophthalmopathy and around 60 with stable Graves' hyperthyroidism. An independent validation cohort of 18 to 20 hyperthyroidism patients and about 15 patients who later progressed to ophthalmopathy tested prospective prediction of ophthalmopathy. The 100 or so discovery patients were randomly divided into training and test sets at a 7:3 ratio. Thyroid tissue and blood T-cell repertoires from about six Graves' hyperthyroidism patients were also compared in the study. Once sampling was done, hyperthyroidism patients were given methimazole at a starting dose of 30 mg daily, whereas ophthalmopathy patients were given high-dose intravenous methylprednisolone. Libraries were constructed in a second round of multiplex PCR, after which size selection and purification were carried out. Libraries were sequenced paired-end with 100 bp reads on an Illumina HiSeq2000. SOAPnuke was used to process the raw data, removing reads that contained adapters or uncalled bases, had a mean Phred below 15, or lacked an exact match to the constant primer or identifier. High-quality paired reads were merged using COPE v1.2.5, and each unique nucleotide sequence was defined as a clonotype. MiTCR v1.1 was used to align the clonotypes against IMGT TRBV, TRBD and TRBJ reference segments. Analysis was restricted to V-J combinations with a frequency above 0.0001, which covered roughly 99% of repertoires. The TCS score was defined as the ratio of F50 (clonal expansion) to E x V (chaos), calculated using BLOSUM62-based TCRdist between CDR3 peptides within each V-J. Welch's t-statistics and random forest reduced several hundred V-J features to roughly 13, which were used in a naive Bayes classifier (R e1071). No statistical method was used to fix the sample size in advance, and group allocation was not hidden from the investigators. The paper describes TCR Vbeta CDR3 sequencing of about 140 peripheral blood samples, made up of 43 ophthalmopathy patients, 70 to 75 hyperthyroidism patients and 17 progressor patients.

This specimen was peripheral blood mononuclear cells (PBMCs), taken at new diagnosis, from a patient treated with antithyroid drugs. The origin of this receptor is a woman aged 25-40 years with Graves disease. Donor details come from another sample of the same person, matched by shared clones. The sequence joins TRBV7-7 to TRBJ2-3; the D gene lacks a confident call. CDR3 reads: CASSPGHTDTQYF. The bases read TGTGCTAGCAGTCCTGGCCATACAGATACGCAGTATTTT.